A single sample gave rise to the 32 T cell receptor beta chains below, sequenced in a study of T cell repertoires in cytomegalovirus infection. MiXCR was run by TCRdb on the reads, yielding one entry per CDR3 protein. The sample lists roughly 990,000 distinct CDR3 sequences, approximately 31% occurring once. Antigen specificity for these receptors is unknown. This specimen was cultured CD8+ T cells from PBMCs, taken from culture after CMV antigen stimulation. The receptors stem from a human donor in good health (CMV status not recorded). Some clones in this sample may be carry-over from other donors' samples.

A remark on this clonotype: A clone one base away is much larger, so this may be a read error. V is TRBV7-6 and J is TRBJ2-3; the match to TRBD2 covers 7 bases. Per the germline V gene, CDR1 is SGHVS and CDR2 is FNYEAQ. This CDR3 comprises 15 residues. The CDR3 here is CASSPGKWGGDMQYF. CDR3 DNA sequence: TGTGCCAGCAGCCCCGGAAAATGGGGGGGGGATATGCAGTATTTT.

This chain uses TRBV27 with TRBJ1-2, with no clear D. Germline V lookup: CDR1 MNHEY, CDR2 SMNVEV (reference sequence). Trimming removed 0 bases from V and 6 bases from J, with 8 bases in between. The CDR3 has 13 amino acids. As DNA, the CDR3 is TGTGCCAGCAGTTTATCGGTGGTTCATGGCTACACCTTC. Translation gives CASSLSVVHGYTF.

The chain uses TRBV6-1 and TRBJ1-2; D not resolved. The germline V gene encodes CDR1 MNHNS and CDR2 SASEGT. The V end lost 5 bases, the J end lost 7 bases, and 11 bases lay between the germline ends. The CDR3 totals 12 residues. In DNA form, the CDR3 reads TGTGCCAGCAGTCCCCCACGGGCTGGCTACACCTTC. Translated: CASSPPRAGYTF.

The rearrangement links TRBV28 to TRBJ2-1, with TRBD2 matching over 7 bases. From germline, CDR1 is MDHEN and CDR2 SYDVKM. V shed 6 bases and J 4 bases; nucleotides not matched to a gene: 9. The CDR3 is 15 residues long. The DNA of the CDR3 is TGTGCCAGCAGCTCTGACCCAGCGGGGTACAATGAGCAGTTCTTC. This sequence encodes CASSSDPAGYNEQFF.

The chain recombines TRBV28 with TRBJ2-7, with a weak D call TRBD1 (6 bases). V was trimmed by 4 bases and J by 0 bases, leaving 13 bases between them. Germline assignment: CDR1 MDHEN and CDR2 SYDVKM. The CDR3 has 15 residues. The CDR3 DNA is TGTGCCAGCAGTTCCCTGACAGGTATCTCCTACGAGCAGTACGTC. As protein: CASSSLTGISYEQYV.

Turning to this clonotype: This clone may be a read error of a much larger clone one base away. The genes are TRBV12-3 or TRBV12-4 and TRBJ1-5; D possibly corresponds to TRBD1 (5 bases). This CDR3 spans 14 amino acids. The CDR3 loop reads CVNPSQGNNQPQHF. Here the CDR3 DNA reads TGTGTCAACCCCTCTCAGGGAAACAATCAGCCCCAGCATTTT.

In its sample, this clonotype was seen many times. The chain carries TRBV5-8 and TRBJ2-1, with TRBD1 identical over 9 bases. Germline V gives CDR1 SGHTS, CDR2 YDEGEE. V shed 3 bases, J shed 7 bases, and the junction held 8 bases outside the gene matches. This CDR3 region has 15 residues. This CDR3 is CASSSPGQGVNEQFF. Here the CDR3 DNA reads TGTGCCAGCAGCTCGCCGGGACAGGGTGTAAATGAGCAGTTCTTC.

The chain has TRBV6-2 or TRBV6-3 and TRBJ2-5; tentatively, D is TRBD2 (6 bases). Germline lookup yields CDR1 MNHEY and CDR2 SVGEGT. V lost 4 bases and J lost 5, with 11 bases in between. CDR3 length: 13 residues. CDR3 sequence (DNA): TGTGCCAGCAGTTCGGGGGTTGAGGAGACCCAGTACTTC. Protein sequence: CASSSGVEETQYF.

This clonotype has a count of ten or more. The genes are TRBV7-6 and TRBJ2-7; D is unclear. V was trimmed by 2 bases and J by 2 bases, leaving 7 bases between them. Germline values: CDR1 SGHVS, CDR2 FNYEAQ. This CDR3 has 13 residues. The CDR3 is CASSLTPTYEQYF. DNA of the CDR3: TGTGCCAGCAGCTTAACCCCCACCTACGAGCAGTACTTC. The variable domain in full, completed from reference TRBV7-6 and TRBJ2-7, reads GAGVSQSPRYKVTKRGQDVALRCDPISGHVSLYWYRQALGQGPEFLTYFNYEAQQDKSGLPNDRFSAERPEGSISTLTIQRTEQRDSAMYRCASSLTPTYEQYFGPGTRLTVT.

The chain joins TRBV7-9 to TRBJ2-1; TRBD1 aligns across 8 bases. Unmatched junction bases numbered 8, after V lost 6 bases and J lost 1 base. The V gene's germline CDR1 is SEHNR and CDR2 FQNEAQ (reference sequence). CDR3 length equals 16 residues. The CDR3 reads CASRSPGQVSYNEQFF. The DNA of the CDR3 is TGTGCCAGCAGGTCGCCGGGACAGGTATCCTACAATGAGCAGTTCTTC.

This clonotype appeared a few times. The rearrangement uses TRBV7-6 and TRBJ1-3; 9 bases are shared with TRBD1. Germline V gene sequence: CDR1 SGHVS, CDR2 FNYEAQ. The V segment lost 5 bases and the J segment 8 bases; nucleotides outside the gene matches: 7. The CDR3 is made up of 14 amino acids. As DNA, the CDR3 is TGTGCCAGCAGCCCCCGGGACAGGGATTACACCATATATTTT. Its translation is CASSPRDRDYTIYF.

CDR3 coding DNA: TGTGCCAGCAGCCAAGAGTTCATGGTCCAAGAGACCCAGTACTTC. It specifies CASSQEFMVQETQYF. The J gene is TRBJ2-5, the V gene TRBV3-1; D ambiguous. Germline CDR1 LGHDT, CDR2 YNNKEL (reference sequence). Trimming removed 0 bases at V and 1 base at J, with 9 bases between. The CDR3 runs to 15 residues.

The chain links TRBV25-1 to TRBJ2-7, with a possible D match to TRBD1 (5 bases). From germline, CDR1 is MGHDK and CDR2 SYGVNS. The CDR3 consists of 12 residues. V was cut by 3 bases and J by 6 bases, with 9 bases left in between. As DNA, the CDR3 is TGTGCCAGCAGTGAGGCAGGGTTCGAGCAGTACTTC. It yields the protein CASSEAGFEQYF.

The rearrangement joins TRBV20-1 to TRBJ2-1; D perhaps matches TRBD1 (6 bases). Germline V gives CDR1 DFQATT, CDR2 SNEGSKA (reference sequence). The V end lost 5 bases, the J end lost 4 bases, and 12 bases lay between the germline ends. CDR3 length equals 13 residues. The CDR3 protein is CSAPGTRYNEQFF. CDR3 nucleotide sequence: TGCAGTGCTCCCGGGACAAGATACAATGAGCAGTTCTTC.

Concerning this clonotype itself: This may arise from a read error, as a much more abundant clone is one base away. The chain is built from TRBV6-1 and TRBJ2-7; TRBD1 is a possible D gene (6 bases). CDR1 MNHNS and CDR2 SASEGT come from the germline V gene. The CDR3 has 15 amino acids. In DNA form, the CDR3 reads TGTGCCAGCAGTGAAACGGGCAGGGGAAAGTACGGGCAGTACTTC. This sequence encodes CASSETGRGKYGQYF.

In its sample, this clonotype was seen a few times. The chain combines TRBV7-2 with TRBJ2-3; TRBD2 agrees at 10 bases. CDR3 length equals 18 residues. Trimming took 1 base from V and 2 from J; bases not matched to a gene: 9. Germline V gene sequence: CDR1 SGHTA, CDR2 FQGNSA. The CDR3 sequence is CASSLEVGAGGFTDTQYF. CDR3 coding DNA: TGTGCCAGCAGCTTAGAGGTCGGAGCGGGGGGGTTCACAGATACGCAGTATTTT.

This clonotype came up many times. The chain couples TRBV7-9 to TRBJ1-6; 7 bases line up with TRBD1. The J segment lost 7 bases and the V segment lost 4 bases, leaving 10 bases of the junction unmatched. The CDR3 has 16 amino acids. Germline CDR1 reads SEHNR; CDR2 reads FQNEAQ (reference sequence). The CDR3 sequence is CASSYPYRGWNSPLHF. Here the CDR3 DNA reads TGTGCCAGCAGCTATCCTTACAGGGGTTGGAATTCACCCCTCCACTTT.

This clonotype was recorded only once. The CDR3 region is CASRGEETGAEQYV. In DNA form, the CDR3 reads TGTGCCAGCAGAGGGGAAGAGACAGGGGCCGAGCAGTACGTC. The V gene is TRBV6-1, the J gene TRBJ2-7; 8 bases match TRBD1. After removal of 6 bases from V and 6 bases from J, the junction contained 10 bases not matched to a gene. CDR3 size: 14 residues. The germline CDR1 and CDR2 sequences are MNHNS and SASEGT.

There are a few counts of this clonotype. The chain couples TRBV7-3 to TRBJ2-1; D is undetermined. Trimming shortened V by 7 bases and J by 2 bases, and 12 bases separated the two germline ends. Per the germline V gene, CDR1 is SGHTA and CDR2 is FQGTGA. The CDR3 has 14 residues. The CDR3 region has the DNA TGTGCCAGCAAGGACGGCGGCCCCTACAATGAGCAGTTCTTC. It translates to CASKDGGPYNEQFF.

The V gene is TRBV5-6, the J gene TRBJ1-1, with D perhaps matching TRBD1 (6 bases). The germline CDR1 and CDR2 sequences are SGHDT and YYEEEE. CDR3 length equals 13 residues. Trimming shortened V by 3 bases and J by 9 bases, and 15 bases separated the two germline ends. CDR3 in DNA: TGTGCCAGCAGCTCAGTGGGGGCAGCCAAAGCTTTCTTT. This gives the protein CASSSVGAAKAFF.

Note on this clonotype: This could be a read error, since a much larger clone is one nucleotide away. CDR3 nucleotides: TGTGCCAGCCGCTCCGACAGGGGGGGATCTGGGGCCAACGTCCTGACTTTC. It specifies CASRSDRGGSGANVLTF. The chain links TRBV7-9 to TRBJ2-6; TRBD1 aligns across 9 bases. Trimming at V came to 8 bases and at J to 1 base, leaving 9 bases not matched to a gene. Germline CDR1 is SEHNR and CDR2 is FQNEAQ (reference sequence). This CDR3 is built from 17 residues.

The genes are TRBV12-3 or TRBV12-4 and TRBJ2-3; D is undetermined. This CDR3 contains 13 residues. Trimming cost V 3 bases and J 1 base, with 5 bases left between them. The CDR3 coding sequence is TGTGCCAGCAGTTTCAAGCGCACAGATACGCAGTATTTT. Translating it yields CASSFKRTDTQYF.

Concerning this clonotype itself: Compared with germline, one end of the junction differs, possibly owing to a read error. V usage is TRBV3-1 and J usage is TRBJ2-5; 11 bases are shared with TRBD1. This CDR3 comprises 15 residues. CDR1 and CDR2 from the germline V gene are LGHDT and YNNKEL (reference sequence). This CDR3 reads CASSQVPAGTGGWNF. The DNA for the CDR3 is TGTGCCAGCAGCCAAGTCCCGGCAGGGACAGGGGGTTGGAACTTC.

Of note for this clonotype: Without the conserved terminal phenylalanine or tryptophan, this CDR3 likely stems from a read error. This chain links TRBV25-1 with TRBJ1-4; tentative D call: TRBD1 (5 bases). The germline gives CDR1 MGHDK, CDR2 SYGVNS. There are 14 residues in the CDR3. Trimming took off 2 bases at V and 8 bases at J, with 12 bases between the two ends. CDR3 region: CASSERVEGEKLFS. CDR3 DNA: TGTGCCAGCAGTGAAAGGGTAGAGGGGGAAAAACTGTTTTCT.

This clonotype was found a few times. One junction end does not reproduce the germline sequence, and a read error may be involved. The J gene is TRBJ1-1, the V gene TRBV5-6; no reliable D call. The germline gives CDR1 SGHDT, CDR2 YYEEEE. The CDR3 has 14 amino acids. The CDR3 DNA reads TGTGCCAGCAGCTTTGACATACTGAACGCTGAAGCTTTCTTT. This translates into CASSFDILNAEAFF.

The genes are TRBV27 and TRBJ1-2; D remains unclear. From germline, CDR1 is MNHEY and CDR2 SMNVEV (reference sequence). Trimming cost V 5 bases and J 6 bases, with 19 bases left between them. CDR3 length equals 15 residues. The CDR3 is CASSPSRQDHNGYTF. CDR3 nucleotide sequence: TGTGCCAGCAGTCCCTCCAGGCAGGACCACAATGGCTACACCTTC.

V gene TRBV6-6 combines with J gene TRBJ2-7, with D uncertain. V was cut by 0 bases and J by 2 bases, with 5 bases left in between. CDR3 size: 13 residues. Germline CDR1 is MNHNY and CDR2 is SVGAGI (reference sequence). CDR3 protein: CASSYSDPYEQYF. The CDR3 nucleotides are TGTGCCAGCAGTTACTCGGACCCCTACGAGCAGTACTTC.

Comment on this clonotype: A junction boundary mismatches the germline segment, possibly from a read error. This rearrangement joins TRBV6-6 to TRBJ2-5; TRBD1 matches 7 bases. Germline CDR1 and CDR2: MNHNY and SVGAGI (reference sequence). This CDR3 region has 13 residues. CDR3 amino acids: CVSQTGKWETQYF. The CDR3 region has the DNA TGTGTCAGCCAGACAGGGAAGTGGGAGACCCAGTACTTC.

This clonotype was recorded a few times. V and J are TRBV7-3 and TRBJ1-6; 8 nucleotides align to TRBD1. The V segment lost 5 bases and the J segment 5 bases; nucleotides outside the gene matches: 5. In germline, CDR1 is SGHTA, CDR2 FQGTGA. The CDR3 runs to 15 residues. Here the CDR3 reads CASSLDRGNNSPLHF. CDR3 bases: TGTGCCAGCAGCCTAGACAGGGGTAATAATTCACCCCTCCACTTT.

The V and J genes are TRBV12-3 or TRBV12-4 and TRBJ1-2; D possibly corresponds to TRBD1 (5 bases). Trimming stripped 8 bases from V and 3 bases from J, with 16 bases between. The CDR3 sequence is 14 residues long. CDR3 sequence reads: CASGPRGVDYGYTF. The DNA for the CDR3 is TGTGCCAGCGGCCCTAGAGGGGTAGACTATGGCTACACCTTC.

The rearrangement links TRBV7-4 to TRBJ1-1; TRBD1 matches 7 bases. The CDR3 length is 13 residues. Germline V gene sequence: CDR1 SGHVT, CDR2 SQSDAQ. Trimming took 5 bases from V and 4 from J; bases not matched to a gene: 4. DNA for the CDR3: TGTGCCAGCAGCAACAGGGGCGCCACTGAAGCTTTCTTT. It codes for CASSNRGATEAFF.

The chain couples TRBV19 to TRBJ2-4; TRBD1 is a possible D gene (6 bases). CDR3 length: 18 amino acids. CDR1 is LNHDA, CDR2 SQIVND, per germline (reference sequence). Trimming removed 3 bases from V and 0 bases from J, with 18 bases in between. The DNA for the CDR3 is TGTGCCAGTAGTATCGTTAAGCTGGACAGTCTAGCCAAAAACATTCAGTACTTC. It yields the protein CASSIVKLDSLAKNIQYF. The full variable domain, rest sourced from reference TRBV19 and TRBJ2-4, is DGGITQSPKYLFRKEGQNVTLSCEQNLNHDAMYWYRQDPGQGLRLIYYSQIVNDFQKGDIAEGYSVSREKKESFPLTVTSAQKNPTAFYLCASSIVKLDSLAKNIQYFGAGTRLSVL.